This T cell receptor beta chain was documented in a study of cytomegalovirus exposure and HLA in healthy donors. Notes on the study in general: The study labeled 150 or so TCR beta chains cytomegalovirus-associated.

Note on this clone: Its antigen is as yet unknown.

Germline V gene sequence: CDR1 MDHEN, CDR2 SYDVKM. V gave up 6 bases and J gave up 2 bases, with 19 bases separating them. This CDR3 spans 16 amino acids. This table comes from immunoSEQ multiplex PCR, and its TCRdb copy is limited to in-frame clones, with some not included. The top ten hold around 0.34% of the sample, which has roughly 260,000 clones, 90% seen once. The V and J genes are TRBV28 and TRBJ1-2; D is possibly TRBD1 (5 bases). Sequenced input: PBMCs. The TCR comes from a woman aged 18-29 years in good health and CMV-seronegative. CDR3 amino acids: CASRQDLVGGNYGYTF. CDR3 sequence (DNA): TGTGCCAGCAGACAAGACCTCGTGGGGGGAAACTATGGCTACACCTTC.